This T cell receptor beta chain appears in the sequencing data of a study of cytomegalovirus exposure and HLA in healthy donors (dated by TCRdb to the late 2010s). A note on the overall study: An earlier analysis of approximately 590 of the donors reported 250 to 350 Gb of sequence data and some 120 million unique TCR beta sequences from about 179 million T cells. The study combined high-throughput TCR immunosequencing, statistical association of individual TCRs with disease status, and machine learning to predict cytomegalovirus infection status. All discovery cohort repertoires had been generated using a single sequencing platform. An earlier analysis of around 640 of the donors used high-throughput TCR beta sequencing to judge whether each TCR beta V gene segment behaved as functional or pseudogenic. On average, around 240,000 unique TCR beta nucleotide sequences were sequenced per donor among a few hundred genotyped donors of the cohort, with around 19% of those sequences being non-productive. A later genetic analysis used genome-wide SNP genotypes for about 65% of the 666 donors, treating that subset as a discovery cohort. The study used immunosequencing to profile the T cell repertoires of 600 to 850 subjects and linked those repertoires to cytomegalovirus serostatus. Both class I and class II loci were covered by HLA typing, at four-digit resolution. Approximately 300 gigabases of sequencing data and 75 million to 85 million unique TCR sequences made up an early release that covered approximately 620 HLA-typed donors. Donor age, sex, ethnicity and CMV serostatus were collected together with the repertoire data. The later analysis used no new phenotypic data to find candidate immune exposures, relying instead on TCR beta sequences and their occurrence across donors. A later analysis re-examined previously published TCR beta repertoires from hundreds of donors and added high-resolution HLA genotyping to investigate patterns of TCR occurrence. Among the roughly 370 genotyped donors, about 85% belonged to the genetic ancestry cluster associated with self-reported Caucasian donors. The aim of the study was to test whether cataloging public T cell receptors could identify signatures of past pathogen exposure. The number of donors typed differed by locus, with about 629-630 for A, B, C, DRB1 and DQB1, roughly 520 for DQA1, 600 to 610 for DPA1, and 400 to 490 for DPB1. Besides the first cohort of hundreds of subjects, a separate validation cohort made up of over 100 different subjects was used. Several DR-DQ haplotypes were handled as single units for association and clustering because linkage in the cohort was strong.

In the case of this clone: Its antigen has not been determined. The sample holds no much larger clone one base away, and base qualities are not on file.

CDR1 and CDR2, looked up from the germline V gene (reference sequence), are LNHDA and SQIVND. The CDR3 has 14 amino acids, counting the end cysteine and phenylalanine. Here the CDR3 DNA is all that survives: 42 bases in frame from base 1. Trimming accounts for 3 bases at V and 3 bases at J, while the number of junction bases matched to no gene is 0. Broader findings and caveats from the paper: Immune exposure information for the cohort was limited to CMV serostatus. The classifier was reported to diagnose cytomegalovirus status with high specificity and sensitivity in both the original and validation cohorts. In a later analysis, the rate of TCR association differed among HLA loci, with DRB1 alleles having the most associated TCRs and HLA-C alleles having the fewest. In vitro tests confirmed that three of the cytomegalovirus-associated TCR beta chains recognize cytomegalovirus antigens. Approximately 16 rarely observed V segments, including chromosome 9 orphons, were excluded from the earlier analysis of a few hundred of the donors because counts were too low. A later analysis associated 17,000 or so TCR beta sequences with specific HLA alleles at a false discovery rate of 0.05. Because the 87-base-pair reads could not distinguish some IMGT-functional V segments, including TRBV6-2 and TRBV6-3, those segments were excluded. Compared with the roughly 670-donor mean, donors in an Asian-associated ancestry cluster had fewer N-insertions in productive TCRs, according to a later genetic analysis. Strong co-occurrence of HLA alleles, especially DR and DQ, made assigning TCR associations to individual alleles difficult. The authors suggested that the approach could potentially be extended to other disease states and immunological phenotypes. A later analysis found that most CMV-associated TCR beta chains appeared HLA-restricted, with HLA associations seemingly driven largely by CMV exposure. According to a later analysis, parvovirus B19, influenza, CMV and Epstein-Barr virus appeared linked to several top co-occurrence clusters. In an earlier analysis of 587 of the donors, most TCR beta V segments appeared in productive rearrangements about 90% or about 30% of the time, broadly matching IMGT annotations. A further reported finding was that TCR beta sequences accurately predicted the HLA-A and HLA-B alleles for most subjects in the first cohort. A later analysis found that HLA-associated TCR beta chains were more clonally expanded and had lower generation probabilities than equally common non-associated chains. Roughly uniform sequencing depth across donors was assumed in presence/absence analyses, although this assumption may not hold. Because HLA typing was unavailable for some donors at each locus, only the typed subset was used in association tests. Correlated functional status among segregating V segments might be attributable to linkage disequilibrium, but an unknown experimental factor could not be ruled out. A cluster of highly shared sequence variants was judged likely to be a technical artifact of the sequencing pipeline. This cohort had only TCR beta chains sequenced, and the lack of alpha or paired-chain data limited which features could be detected. Across donors, most TCR sequences were observed very rarely, whereas some public TCRs were present in many individuals. A total of 164 TCR beta chains were listed by the study as associated with cytomegalovirus. An association between a missense DCLRE1C variant and V-gene and J-gene trimming of TCR beta chains was found in a later genetic analysis and replicated in an independent cohort.

The method was the immunoSEQ multiplex PCR assay. A mixture of 60 forward primers for TCR Vbeta segments and 13 reverse primers for TCR Jbeta segments was used in the multiplex PCR. Amplification of the CDR3 region of rearranged TCR beta genes was performed with a multiplex PCR assay on genomic DNA. The Illumina HiSeq System was used to sequence the amplified TCR beta libraries as 87-base-pair reads. In the authors' own workflow: A later analysis tallied roughly 80 million unique TCR beta chains across the roughly 610 repertoires, and approximately 12 million of those chains were shared by two or more donors. Raw reads were error-corrected and collapsed into unique sequences by a nearest-neighbor algorithm in which closely related sequences were merged to remove PCR and sequencing errors. V, D and J gene segments were assigned by aligning CDR3 sequences to IMGT reference sequences. For a sequence to be retained, a match of at least six nucleotides was required to both a V gene segment and a J gene segment. Rearrangements were classified as productive when the CDR3 lacked stop codons and remained in frame with V and J, and all other rearrangements were classified as non-productive. CDR3 was defined by IMGT convention, running from the second conserved V-encoded cysteine to the conserved J-encoded phenylalanine. In an earlier analysis of more than 550 of the donors, sequences lacking an unambiguous match to a single V gene segment were excluded. In an earlier analysis of 500 to 750 of the donors, V segments were called functional above 56.7% productive rearrangements and were called segregating when the between-donor standard deviation exceeded 5%. To diagnose cytomegalovirus status from the catalog of TCR beta chain sequences, a statistical classification framework was built. In a later analysis, TCR nucleotide sequences were compared against IMGT/GENE-DB human TR gene sequences so that V and J genes could be assigned. In a later analysis, CDR3 sequences and most-parsimonious VDJ recombination scenarios were assigned using the TCRdist pipeline. A later analysis defined each TCR beta chain by its CDR3 amino acid sequence plus V-gene family, and excluded reads lacking a unique V-gene family. As a way to deal with suspected cross-contamination and a sequencing artifact, a later analysis dropped 500 to 700 nucleotide sequences that were highly shared and had low generation probability. A later analysis calculated a clonal expansion index for each public chain from normalized within-repertoire ranks of inferred template counts. A later analysis computed generation probabilities with a VDJ recombination model fitted to out-of-frame rearrangements, and checked the results against IGoR. In a later analysis, hypergeometric tests were used to score TCR-TCR, TCR-HLA and TCR-CMV co-occurrence, with a repertoire-size bias correction applied to TCR pairs. A later analysis estimated false discovery rates by permuting HLA or CMV assignments 20 times. A later analysis grouped co-occurring TCRs with DBSCAN, adding TCRdist sequence similarity when clustering within HLA-allele-positive subsets. Repertoires with fewer than 30,000 or more than 120,000 public chains, plus five repertoires with anomalous nucleotide sharing, were excluded from co-occurrence clustering. In TCRdb, the immuneACCESS table is reduced to in-frame sequences with V and J assigned. These tables do not hold every clone; where another copy was compared, an unresolved V gene accounts for under half, and the others remain unexplained. V, J and clone size reflect that table, while D and trimming were determined from the DNA. Counted in this sample were more than 85,000 clones; 76% of them appeared once. About 2% of the sample is in the top ten clones.

The cohort consisted of 600 or so healthy bone marrow donors. Cohort members were all nominally healthy when sampled, although unrecorded immune exposures were likely present. The donor tested CMV seronegative and was one of the 352 seronegative cohort members. A peripheral blood sample was collected from each donor, and TCR beta sequencing was performed on peripheral blood mononuclear cells. Genomic DNA extraction from the blood cell samples was performed with the Qiagen DNeasy Blood Extraction Kit. Sequencing used PBMCs. This receptor was taken from a man aged 40-49 years in good health and CMV-seronegative. The chain employs TRBV19 and TRBJ2-7; 12 junctional bases match TRBD2. The base sequence is TGTGCCAGTAGTATGACTAGCGGGAGCTACGAGCAGTACTTC. Translated, it gives CASSMTSGSYEQYF.